These 23 T cell receptor beta chains were all obtained from the same sample, sequenced in a study of CD8 T cells in ankylosing spondylitis. In TCRdb, the 5' RACE reads were re-called with MiXCR into one record per CDR3 protein. This table holds 300,000 to 400,000 distinct CDR3 sequences, roughly 14% found once. What was sequenced was blood, either unsorted or a sorted T cell fraction (not recorded which). The receptor source for this set is a male donor with ankylosing spondylitis or in good health (not recorded which).

The rearrangement links TRBV13 to TRBJ1-2; the match to TRBD1 covers 10 bases. V dropped 5 bases and J dropped 5; count of bases not matched to a gene: 29. This CDR3 is 22 amino acids long. CDR1 is PRHDT and CDR2 is FYEKMQ in the germline V gene (reference sequence). CDR3 bases: TGTGCCAGCAGCCTTAGACAGGGGGCTTTTCGAGTCGGAGACCCGACCCTTTATGGCTACACCTTC. This sequence encodes CASSLRQGAFRVGDPTLYGYTF.

This clonotype was counted between two and nine times. The chain recombines TRBV15 with TRBJ2-5, with D unresolved. Trimming shortened V by 0 bases and J by 5 bases, and 7 bases separated the two germline ends. The germline CDR1 and CDR2 sequences are LNHNV and YYDKDF (reference sequence). This CDR3 is built from 13 residues. The chain's CDR3 is CATSRDLGETQYF. CDR3 in DNA: TGTGCCACCAGCAGAGATCTAGGGGAGACCCAGTACTTC.

The rearrangement uses TRBV6-1 and TRBJ1-1; D uncertain. Germline assignment: CDR1 MNHNS and CDR2 SASEGT. The length of the CDR3 is 13 residues. V shed 0 bases and J shed 1 base, with 3 bases lying between them. The CDR3 DNA sequence: TGTGCCAGCAGTGAAGCCTGGAACACTGAAGCTTTCTTT. Translated: CASSEAWNTEAFF.

The V and J genes are TRBV2 and TRBJ2-2, with TRBD1 identical over 7 bases. In germline, CDR1 is SNHLY, CDR2 FYNNEI. The CDR3 is 15 amino acids. After removal of 6 bases from V and 0 bases from J, the junction contained 4 bases not matched to a gene. The CDR3: CASSWTGSNTGELFF. CDR3 nucleotide sequence: TGTGCCAGCAGCTGGACAGGCTCGAACACCGGGGAGCTGTTTTTT.

This clonotype was recorded a few times. V and J are TRBV12-3 or TRBV12-4 and TRBJ1-1; D remains unclear. This CDR3 has 14 amino acids. Trimming cost V 2 bases and J 5 bases, with 12 bases left between them. The CDR3 protein is CASSLRGTKTEAFF. In nucleotides, the CDR3 is TGTGCCAGCAGTTTAAGAGGAACAAAAACTGAAGCTTTCTTT.

This sequence joins TRBV29-1 and TRBJ1-1; D is unresolved. Germline V gene lookup returns CDR1 SQVTM and CDR2 ANQGSEA. The CDR3 loop spans 12 amino acids. V was cut by 7 bases and J by 6 bases, with 15 bases left in between. The CDR3 here is CSAVPQVSEAFF. CDR3 nucleotides: TGCAGCGCCGTTCCCCAGGTATCTGAAGCTTTCTTT.

The genes are TRBV18 and TRBJ2-7; D may be TRBD2 (7 bases). Trimming pared 4 bases from V and 7 bases from J, leaving 14 bases between. Germline V lookup: CDR1 KGHSH, CDR2 LQKENI. CDR3 length: 13 residues. CDR3 coding DNA: TGTGCCAGCTCACTCTCAGGGGAGGGAGAGCAGTACTTC. Its translation is CASSLSGEGEQYF.

This clonotype showed up just a few times. This chain connects TRBV20-1 to TRBJ2-7; no reliable D call. Germline V gives CDR1 DFQATT, CDR2 SNEGSKA (reference sequence). Trimming took 6 bases from V and 5 from J, leaving 17 bases between them. CDR3 length equals 13 residues. The CDR3 region is CSAPGQLANEQYF. The CDR3 nucleotides are TGCAGTGCCCCTGGCCAGTTGGCCAACGAGCAGTACTTC.

Many counts were recorded for this clonotype. V and J are TRBV6-1 and TRBJ2-3, with 8 nucleotides matching TRBD2. This CDR3 contains 16 residues. Losses at the gene ends were 10 bases for V and 0 bases for J; bases not matched to a gene: 12. Looked up from germline, CDR1 is MNHNS and CDR2 is SASEGT. DNA of the CDR3: TGTGCCACGGGGGGGTCCCGGCAGCCTAGCACAGATACGCAGTATTTT. Its translation is CATGGSRQPSTDTQYF.

This clonotype was seen more than once but under ten times. The rearrangement joins TRBV10-3 to TRBJ1-1; D call uncertain. V gave up 6 bases and J gave up 2 bases, with 4 bases separating them. The CDR3 has 11 residues. CDR1 is ENHRY and CDR2 is SYGVKD in the germline V gene. The CDR3 loop reads CAIRSNTEAFF. CDR3 in DNA: TGTGCCATCAGGTCAAACACTGAAGCTTTCTTT.

The chain uses TRBV3-1 and TRBJ2-3; D unresolved. The length of the CDR3 is 14 residues. With 0 bases removed from V and 2 bases from J, the gap between germline ends came to 6 bases. Germline V gives CDR1 LGHDT, CDR2 YNNKEL (reference sequence). Here the CDR3 reads CASSQDSSTDTQYF. The DNA for the CDR3 is TGTGCCAGCAGCCAAGACAGTTCCACAGATACGCAGTATTTT.

This clonotype was counted many times. J is TRBJ2-2 and V is TRBV5-1, with 7 bases lining up with TRBD1. The CDR3 has 14 residues. The V segment lost 4 bases and the J segment 7 bases; nucleotides outside the gene matches: 7. From germline, CDR1 is SGHRS and CDR2 YFSETQ. Here the CDR3 DNA reads TGCGCCAGCAGCGGCAGGGGGTCGGACGGGGAGCTGTTTTTT. It codes for CASSGRGSDGELFF. Full variable domain (outside the CDR3, taken from reference TRBV5-1 and TRBJ2-2): KAGVTQTPRYLIKTRGQQVTLSCSPISGHRSVSWYQQTPGQGLQFLFEYFSETQRNKGNFPGRFSGRQFSNSRSEMNVSTLELGDSALYLCASSGRGSDGELFFGEGSRLTVL.

This clonotype has just a few counts. J is TRBJ1-2 and V is TRBV30; D may be TRBD1 (6 bases). The CDR3 runs 15 residues. Germline V lookup: CDR1 GTSNPN, CDR2 SVGIG (reference sequence). The germline V and J ends were trimmed by 4 bases and 0 bases, with 15 bases remaining between them. DNA for the CDR3: TGTGCCTGGACCTCGGACAGAGGAGCTAACTATGGCTACACCTTC. The encoded protein is CAWTSDRGANYGYTF.

The table lists this clonotype with a few counts. This chain joins TRBV5-1 and TRBJ2-1; D may be TRBD2 (6 bases). This CDR3 contains 14 residues. The V gene lost 6 bases and the J gene lost 4 bases, with 14 bases spanning the gap. Looked up from germline, CDR1 is SGHRS and CDR2 is YFSETQ. The CDR3 is CASTRRGAYNEQFF. In DNA form, the CDR3 reads TGCGCCAGCACCCGGAGGGGCGCTTACAATGAGCAGTTCTTC.

The chain uses TRBV20-1 and TRBJ2-1; 7 bases are a match to TRBD1. The CDR3 has 13 residues. V trimming: 7 bases; J trimming: 2 bases; junction bases outside the gene matches: 5. Germline V gene data show CDR1 as DFQATT and CDR2 as SNEGSKA (reference sequence). The CDR3 DNA follows: TGCAGTGGTGGGGACAGCGCCTACAATGAGCAGTTCTTC. Translated: CSGGDSAYNEQFF.

This chain uses TRBV5-1 with TRBJ2-3; 8 bases match TRBD2. CDR1 and CDR2 (germline): SGHRS, YFSETQ. This CDR3 has 16 residues. V shed 6 bases, J shed 2 bases, and the junction held 11 bases outside the gene matches. The CDR3 DNA reads as TGCGCCAGCACCCCGGGGAGCGGGGGTAACACAGATACGCAGTATTTT. It encodes CASTPGSGGNTDTQYF.

A few counts support this clonotype. The J gene is TRBJ2-5, the V gene TRBV2; D might be TRBD2 (6 bases). CDR3 length: 16 amino acids. Germline lookup yields CDR1 SNHLY and CDR2 FYNNEI. The V end lost 6 bases, the J end lost 0 bases, and 17 bases lay between the germline ends. The chain's CDR3 is CASSRGRGPYQETQYF. For the CDR3, the DNA is TGTGCCAGCAGCCGCGGGCGGGGACCCTACCAAGAGACCCAGTACTTC.

This clonotype has a count of ten or more. The rearrangement joins TRBV7-9 to TRBJ1-5, with unresolved D. The CDR3 sequence is 16 residues long. The V end lost 5 bases, the J end lost 0 bases, and 14 bases lay between the germline ends. The germline CDR1 and CDR2 sequences are SEHNR and FQNEAQ (reference sequence). The CDR3 here is CASSGPGTSSNQPQHF. The CDR3 bases are TGTGCCAGCAGCGGACCGGGAACATCTAGCAATCAGCCCCAGCATTTT.

This clonotype showed up just a few times. This sequence joins TRBV20-1 and TRBJ2-3; D uncertain. Trimming shortened V by 3 bases and J by 3 bases, and 4 bases separated the two germline ends. The CDR3 runs to 11 residues. Germline V gives CDR1 DFQATT, CDR2 SNEGSKA (reference sequence). CDR3 in DNA: TGCAGTGCTAGCCGGACAGATACGCAGTATTTT. Its protein is CSASRTDTQYF.

V gene TRBV12-3 or TRBV12-4 combines with J gene TRBJ2-1; 11 bases agree with TRBD2. V gave up 5 bases and J gave up 12 bases; unmatched junction bases: 6. The CDR3 runs 13 residues. CDR3 sequence: CASSRGLAAPQFF. DNA for the CDR3: TGTGCCAGCAGTAGGGGACTAGCGGCACCGCAGTTCTTC.

The chain employs TRBV7-9 and TRBJ2-7, with 14 bases identical to TRBD2. The CDR3 sequence is 17 residues long. CDR1 SEHNR and CDR2 FQNEAQ come from the germline V gene (reference sequence). Unmatched junction bases numbered 10, after V lost 5 bases and J lost 4 bases. CDR3 nucleotides: TGTGCCAGCAGCGGACTAGCGGGGGGCCGTTCTCCATACGAGCAGTACTTC. Its protein product is CASSGLAGGRSPYEQYF.

The chain uses TRBV6-1 and TRBJ2-5; perhaps TRBD2 as D (6 bases). In germline, CDR1 is MNHNS, CDR2 SASEGT. CDR3 size: 15 residues. V lost 7 bases and J 4 bases, leaving 19 bases between the germline ends. CDR3 in amino acids: CASNDPGDIPETQYF. CDR3 sequence (DNA): TGTGCCAGCAATGACCCGGGAGATATTCCAGAGACCCAGTACTTC.

The table lists this clonotype with a few counts. The V call is TRBV11-1, the J call TRBJ2-1; 7 nucleotides agree with TRBD2. The CDR3 is made up of 19 amino acids. Trimming at V came to 7 bases and at J to 2 bases, leaving 20 bases not matched to a gene. Looked up from germline, CDR1 is SGHAT and CDR2 is FQDESV (reference sequence). The DNA for the CDR3 is TGTGCCAGCACCCAAAACCTCACCGAAGGGACTACCACCTACAATGAGCAGTTCTTC. Translating it yields CASTQNLTEGTTTYNEQFF.